This T cell receptor (beta chain) is from a study of blood T cell repertoires in COVID-19. About the study: Acute and convalescent COVID-19 samples came from the United States, Italy and Spain. T cells, B-cell-depleted T cells, or PBMCs supplied cDNA or gDNA.

With regard to this clone: The junction departs from the called germline gene at one end, perhaps through a read error.

Under the authors' procedure: Reference gene primer amplification yielded estimated nucleated cell counts. Profiled with immunoSEQ multiplex PCR; TCRdb holds only in-frame clones, not every one. The V and J calls and clone size come from that table; D and trimming were worked out from the DNA. The sample includes some 240,000 clones, 84% of them seen just once. The source material was peripheral blood. This receptor was obtained from a woman aged 40 to 55 who had recovered from COVID-19.

CDR3 sequence (DNA): TGTGCCAGCACCCAAGGATTCGAGCACCCACTCCGCTCCTACAATGAGCAGTTCTTC. Translating gives CASTQGFEHPLRSYNEQFF. V gene TRBV3-1 (or the pseudogene TRBV3-2) combines with J gene TRBJ2-1; no reliable D call. The CDR3 spans 19 residues. CDR1 is LGHDT, CDR2 YNNKEL, per germline (reference sequence).